This T cell receptor (beta chain) was retrieved from a study of radiation and T cells in renal cell carcinoma (dated by TCRdb to about 2020). About the full investigation: The samples were drawn from a clinical trial, where primary renal cell carcinomas were treated with 15 Gy of stereotactic body radiation therapy and then removed by nephrectomy 4 weeks afterward. TCR beta sequencing covered 50 to 55 samples in total, comprising some 25 tumors and around 27 peripheral blood samples. Across all 55 or so samples, around 4,000,000 unique CDR3 nucleotide sequences, encoding about 3,000,000 unique CDR3 amino acid sequences, were identified. Overall results and qualifications from the work: The single-armed trial design could not address effects of radiation dose or scheduling on the TCR repertoire. Because pretreatment tumor biopsies were not available, the study could not determine whether clonotypes were already present within the tumor at baseline. In blood, the top tumor clonotypes increased from baseline to 2 weeks after radiation and then shrank by 4 weeks, which suggests a temporary expansion of tumor-resident clones. Changes in the blood repertoire were not tracked past 4 weeks after treatment.

Following the manufacturer's recommendations, the immunoSEQ kit was used to generate TCR beta libraries from genomic DNA. For library preparation, a first multiplex PCR was performed with proprietary primers, followed by a second PCR in which unique barcodes were added, and bead cleanups were performed after each round. A positive control reaction and a negative control reaction, both provided in the kit, were run with every batch of samples. The final libraries were assessed on an Agilent 4200 TapeStation D1000 ScreenTape, pooled by volume, and quantified by qPCR. Sequencing ran on an Illumina NextSeq500 with a MidOutput 150-cycle cartridge, using 156 Read1 and 15 Index1 cycles with kit custom primers. The pooled library was loaded at 0.75 to 1 pM, and approximately 20% PhiX control was spiked in. The original pipeline was this. The vendor-processed data were analyzed in R, and a clonotype was defined as all T cells that share the same CDR3 nucleotide sequence. In the clone abundance analyses, frequencies were normalized to the 10,000 most abundant clones in each sample. Public T cell clones, averaging fewer than five per sample, were removed before analysis. A difference in abundance of at least 32-fold between compartments was used to define tumor-enriched and baseline blood-enriched clonotypes. A beta-binomial differential abundance model was applied to find clonotypes that expanded or contracted between blood time points. Tumor-blood repertoire similarity was measured with the Baroni-Urbani and Buser coefficient, and groups were compared using two-tailed Wilcoxon tests in R. TCRdb retrieved this table from immuneACCESS and kept in-frame rearrangements only. Not all clones are present; in checked studies, unresolved V genes account for under half, and no reason is known for the remainder. V, J and clone size are those of that table, while D and trimming were read from the DNA. This sample gives tens of thousands of clones in total; roughly 83% of them show up just once. Roughly 30% of the sample goes to the ten largest clones.

Between the V and J ends, shortened by 1 base and 5 bases respectively, the junction contains 11 bases. The CDR3 measures 14 amino acids from cysteine to phenylalanine. CDR3 DNA only is kept here, 42 bases in frame from base 1. The germline V gene sets CDR1 to LGHNA and CDR2 to YSLEER. Comment on this clone: The antigen it binds to is not known. No base qualities exist here, and no much larger clone lies one base off it.

Interpreted using the paper, the time point label stands for: baseline pretreatment blood. The meaning of the sample's treatment or condition label: 15 Gy SBRT to primary tumor, nephrectomy 4 weeks later. To follow tumor-enriched clonotypes, serial peripheral blood was collected from radiation-treated patients at baseline and at 2 weeks and 4 weeks after SBRT. Renal cell carcinoma with clear cell pathology was present in all patients. The QIAamp DNA Blood Mini Kit (Qiagen) was used to prepare genomic DNA for TCR sequencing. The analyses included only samples that passed all quality control checks. The receptor comes from a woman in her sixties or seventies with renal cell carcinoma. This material consisted of blood, taken from a patient whose treatment included radiotherapy and nephrectomy. The sequence is built from TRBV4-3 and TRBJ1-1, with TRBD1 perhaps the D gene, on 5 matching bases. At the DNA level, the sequence is TGCGCCAGCAGCCAAGGGCAGGGATTTACTGAAGCTTTCTTT. It translates to CASSQGQGFTEAFF.